The 2 T cell receptor beta chains in this list originate from one sample, sequenced in a study of shared clonotypes between healthy human individuals. The table came from immunoSEQ multiplex PCR; TCRdb's copy has only in-frame clones and leaves some out. This sample yields about 1 million clones, of which around 75% are seen a single time; over 1.3% belongs to the top ten. The specimen sequenced was memory CD4+ T cells sorted from blood. Subset of the sample: CD45RA-negative fraction. These receptors all come from a man younger than 35 in good health.

There are a few counts of this clone. Other DNA variants within this sample encode the same CDR3. The gene calls are TRBV6-5 and TRBJ1-2; 7 bases agree with TRBD1. V lost 2 bases, J lost 8 bases, and 5 bases stayed unmatched. There are 13 residues in the CDR3. Germline lookup yields CDR1 MNHEY and CDR2 SVGAGI. The CDR3 bases are TGTGCCAGCAGTTACCCCGACAGGGCGGGCTACACCTTC. As protein: CASSYPDRAGYTF.

The chain uses TRBV10-1 and TRBJ1-1; D possibly corresponds to TRBD1 (5 bases). This CDR3 is built from 13 residues. V lost 2 bases and J 4 bases, leaving 8 bases between the germline ends. Germline CDR1 WNHNN, CDR2 SYGVQD (reference sequence). The CDR3 sequence: CASSEGGSTEAFF. CDR3 nucleotide sequence: TGCGCCAGCAGTGAGGGGGGGAGCACTGAAGCTTTCTTT.